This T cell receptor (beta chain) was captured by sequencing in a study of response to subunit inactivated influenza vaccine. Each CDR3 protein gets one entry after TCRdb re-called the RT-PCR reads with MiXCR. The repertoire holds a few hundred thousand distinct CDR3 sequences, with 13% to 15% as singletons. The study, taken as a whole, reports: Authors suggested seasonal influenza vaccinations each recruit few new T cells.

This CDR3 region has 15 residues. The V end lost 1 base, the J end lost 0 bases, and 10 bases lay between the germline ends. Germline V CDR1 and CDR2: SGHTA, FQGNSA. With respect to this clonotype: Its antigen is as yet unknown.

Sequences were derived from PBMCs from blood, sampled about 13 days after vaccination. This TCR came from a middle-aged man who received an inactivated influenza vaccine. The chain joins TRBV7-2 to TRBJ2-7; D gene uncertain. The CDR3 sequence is CASSLDVTVSYEQYF. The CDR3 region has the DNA TGTGCCAGCAGCTTAGACGTGACGGTCTCCTACGAGCAGTACTTC.